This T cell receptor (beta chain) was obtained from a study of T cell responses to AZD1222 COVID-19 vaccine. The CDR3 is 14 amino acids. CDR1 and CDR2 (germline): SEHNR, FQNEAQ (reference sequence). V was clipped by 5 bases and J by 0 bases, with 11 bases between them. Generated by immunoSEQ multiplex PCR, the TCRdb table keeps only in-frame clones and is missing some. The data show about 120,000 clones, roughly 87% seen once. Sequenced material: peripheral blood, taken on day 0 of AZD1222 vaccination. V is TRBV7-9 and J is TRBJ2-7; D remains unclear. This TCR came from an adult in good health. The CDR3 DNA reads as TGTGCCAGCAGCCCCCAGATCAGCTCCTACGAGCAGTACTTC. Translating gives CASSPQISSYEQYF.